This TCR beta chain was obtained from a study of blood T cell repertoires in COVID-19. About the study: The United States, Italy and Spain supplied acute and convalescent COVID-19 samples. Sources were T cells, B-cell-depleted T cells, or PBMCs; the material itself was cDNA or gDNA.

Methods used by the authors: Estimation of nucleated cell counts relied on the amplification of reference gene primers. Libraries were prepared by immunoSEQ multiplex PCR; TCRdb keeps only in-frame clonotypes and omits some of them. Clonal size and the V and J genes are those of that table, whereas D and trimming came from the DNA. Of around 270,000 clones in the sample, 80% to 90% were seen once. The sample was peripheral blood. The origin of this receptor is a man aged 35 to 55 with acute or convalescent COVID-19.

CDR3 bases: TGTGCCAGCTCACCACCGTCAAGAAGCAACACTGAAGCTTTCTTT. Its translation: CASSPPSRSNTEAFF. V gene TRBV18 combines with J gene TRBJ1-1, with D unclear. CDR1 is KGHSH, CDR2 LQKENI, per germline. This CDR3 contains 15 residues. Trimming removed 0 bases from V and 2 bases from J, with 10 bases in between.